The T cell receptor (beta chain) under discussion was sequenced for a study of blood T cell repertoires in COVID-19. How the authors handled the data: Amplification of reference gene primers provided the estimated nucleated cell counts. The assay was immunoSEQ multiplex PCR, and TCRdb's table has in-frame clones only and misses some. V, J and clone size were drawn from that table, and D and trimming were deduced from the DNA. The data show 200,000 to 300,000 clones, roughly 84% seen once. Germline V gene lookup returns CDR1 LGHDT and CDR2 YNNKEL (reference sequence). V lost 2 bases and J lost 2; bases outside the gene matches: 6. The CDR3 is made up of 16 amino acids.

The origin of this receptor is a woman aged 40 to 50 who had recovered from COVID-19. What was sequenced was peripheral blood. The chain is built from TRBV3-1 (or the pseudogene TRBV3-2) and TRBJ1-5; 7 nucleotides match TRBD1. CDR3 loop: CASSQRQGAGNQPQHF. CDR3 nucleotide sequence: TGTGCCAGCAGCCAAAGACAGGGTGCGGGCAATCAGCCCCAGCATTTT.